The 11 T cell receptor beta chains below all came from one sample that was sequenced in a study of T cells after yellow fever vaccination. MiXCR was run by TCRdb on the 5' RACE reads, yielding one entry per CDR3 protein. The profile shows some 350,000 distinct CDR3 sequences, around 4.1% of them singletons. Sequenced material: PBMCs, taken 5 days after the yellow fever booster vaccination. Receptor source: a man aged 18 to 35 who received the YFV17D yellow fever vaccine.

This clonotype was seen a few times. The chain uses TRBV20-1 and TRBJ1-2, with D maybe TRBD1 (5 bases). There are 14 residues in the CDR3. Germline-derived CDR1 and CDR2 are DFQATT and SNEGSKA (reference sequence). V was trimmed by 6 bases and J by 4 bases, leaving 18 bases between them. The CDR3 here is CSAEVRGLGYGYTF. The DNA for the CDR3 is TGCAGTGCCGAAGTAAGGGGCTTGGGCTATGGCTACACCTTC.

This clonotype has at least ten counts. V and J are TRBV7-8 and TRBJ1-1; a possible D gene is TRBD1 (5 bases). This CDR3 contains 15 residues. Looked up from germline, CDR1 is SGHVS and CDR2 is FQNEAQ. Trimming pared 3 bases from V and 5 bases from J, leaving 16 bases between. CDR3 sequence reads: CASSLTDRGGTEAFF. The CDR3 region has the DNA TGTGCCAGCAGCTTGACAGATAGAGGAGGGACTGAAGCTTTCTTT.

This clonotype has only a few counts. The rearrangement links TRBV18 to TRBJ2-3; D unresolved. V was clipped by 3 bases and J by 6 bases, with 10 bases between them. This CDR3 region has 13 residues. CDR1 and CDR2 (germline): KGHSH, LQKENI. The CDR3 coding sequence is TGTGCCAGCTCACCGTACTCCCTGGATACGCAGTATTTT. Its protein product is CASSPYSLDTQYF.

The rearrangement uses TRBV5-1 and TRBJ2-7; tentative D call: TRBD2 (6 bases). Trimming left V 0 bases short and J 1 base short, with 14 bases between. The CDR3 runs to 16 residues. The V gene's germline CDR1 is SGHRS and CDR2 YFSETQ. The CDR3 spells CASSLADGRGSYEQYF. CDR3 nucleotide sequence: TGCGCCAGCAGCTTGGCGGACGGGAGAGGGTCCTACGAGCAGTACTTC.

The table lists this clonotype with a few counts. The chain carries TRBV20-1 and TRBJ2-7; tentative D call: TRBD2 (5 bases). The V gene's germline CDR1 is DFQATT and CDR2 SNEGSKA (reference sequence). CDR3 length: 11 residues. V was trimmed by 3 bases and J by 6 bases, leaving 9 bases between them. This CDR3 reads CSARTGTEQYF. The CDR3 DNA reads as TGCAGTGCTAGGACGGGAACCGAGCAGTACTTC.

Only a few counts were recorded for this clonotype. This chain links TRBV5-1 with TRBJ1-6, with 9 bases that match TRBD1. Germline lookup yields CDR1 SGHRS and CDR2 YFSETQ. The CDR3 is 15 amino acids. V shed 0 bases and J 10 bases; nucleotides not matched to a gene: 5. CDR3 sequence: CASSLALTGGSPLHF. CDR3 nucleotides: TGCGCCAGCAGCTTGGCCCTGACAGGGGGATCACCCCTCCACTTT.

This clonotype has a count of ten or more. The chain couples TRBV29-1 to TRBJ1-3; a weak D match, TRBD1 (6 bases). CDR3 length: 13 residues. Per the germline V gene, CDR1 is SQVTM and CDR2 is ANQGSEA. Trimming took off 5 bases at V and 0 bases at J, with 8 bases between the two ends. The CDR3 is CSVRTASGNTIYF. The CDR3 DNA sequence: TGCAGCGTTCGGACAGCCTCTGGAAACACCATATATTTT.

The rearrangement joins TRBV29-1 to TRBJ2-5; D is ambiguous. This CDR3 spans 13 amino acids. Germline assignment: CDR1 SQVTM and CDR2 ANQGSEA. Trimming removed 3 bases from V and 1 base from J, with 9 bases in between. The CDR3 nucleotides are TGCAGCGTTGAGTTACACCCCCAAGAGACCCAGTACTTC. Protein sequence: CSVELHPQETQYF.

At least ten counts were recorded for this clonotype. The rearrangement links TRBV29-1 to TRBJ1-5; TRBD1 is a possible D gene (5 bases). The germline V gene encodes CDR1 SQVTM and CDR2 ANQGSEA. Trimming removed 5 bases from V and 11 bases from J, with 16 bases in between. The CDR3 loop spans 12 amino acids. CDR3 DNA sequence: TGCAGCGTTAAGGGGCCCGGTCTGGCCCAGCATTTT. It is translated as CSVKGPGLAQHF.

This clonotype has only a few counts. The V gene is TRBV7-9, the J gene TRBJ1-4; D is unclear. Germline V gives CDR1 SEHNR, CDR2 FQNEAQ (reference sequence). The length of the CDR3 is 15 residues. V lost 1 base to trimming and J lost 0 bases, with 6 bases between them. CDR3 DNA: TGTGCCAGCAGCTTAGACGCGGCAACTAATGAAAAACTGTTTTTT. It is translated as CASSLDAATNEKLFF.

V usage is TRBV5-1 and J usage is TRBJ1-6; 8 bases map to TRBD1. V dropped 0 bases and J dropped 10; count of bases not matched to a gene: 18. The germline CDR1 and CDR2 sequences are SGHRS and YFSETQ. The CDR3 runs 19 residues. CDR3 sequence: CASSLAGRGRTLPRSPLHF. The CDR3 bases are TGCGCCAGCAGCTTGGCGGGCAGGGGGCGTACCTTGCCGAGATCACCCCTCCACTTT. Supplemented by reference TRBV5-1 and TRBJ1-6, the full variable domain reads KAGVTQTPRYLIKTRGQQVTLSCSPISGHRSVSWYQQTPGQGLQFLFEYFSETQRNKGNFPGRFSGRQFSNSRSEMNVSTLELGDSALYLCASSLAGRGRTLPRSPLHFGNGTRLTVT.